Below are 17 T cell receptor beta chains sequenced from a single sample in a study of cytomegalovirus exposure and HLA in healthy donors. This PCR relied on a set of 60 Vbeta primers and 13 Jbeta primers. The method was immunoSEQ multiplex PCR; TCRdb's version includes in-frame clones alone and lacks a portion of them. The sample shows fewer than 100,000 clones, about 80% of them seen only once. Sequencing used PBMCs. The receptors come from a woman in her sixties or seventies in good health and CMV-seronegative.

The J gene is TRBJ2-7, the V gene TRBV7-2, with TRBD1 identical over 8 bases. Looked up from germline, CDR1 is SGHTA and CDR2 is FQGNSA. V lost 5 bases, J lost 2 bases, and 8 bases stayed unmatched. The length of the CDR3 is 15 residues. CDR3 DNA: TGTGCCAGCAGCGTCGACAGGGGACCTACCTACGAGCAGTACTTC. It yields the protein CASSVDRGPTYEQYF.

The chain joins TRBV30 to TRBJ1-2; 8 nucleotides agree with TRBD1. Losses at the gene ends were 2 bases for V and 4 bases for J; bases not matched to a gene: 6. The CDR3 is 14 amino acids. Germline V lookup: CDR1 GTSNPN, CDR2 SVGIG (reference sequence). The CDR3 here is CAWSPGQGFYGYTF. The CDR3 DNA follows: TGTGCCTGGAGTCCAGGACAGGGATTCTATGGCTACACCTTC.

This chain connects TRBV5-6 to TRBJ1-5, with D hard to call. V was trimmed by 1 base and J by 3 bases, leaving 8 bases between them. The CDR3 has 14 residues. In germline, CDR1 is SGHDT, CDR2 YYEEEE. For the CDR3, the DNA is TGTGCCAGCAGCTTGACACAGTTCAATCAGCCCCAGCATTTT. This encodes CASSLTQFNQPQHF.

The V and J genes are TRBV7-2 and TRBJ2-3, with 7 bases identical to TRBD1. The J segment lost 6 bases and the V segment lost 1 base, leaving 7 bases of the junction unmatched. The germline V gene has CDR1 SGHTA and CDR2 FQGNSA. CDR3 size: 15 residues. The CDR3 DNA sequence: TGTGCCAGCAGCTTAGGACAGGGCGTGTCGGATACGCAGTATTTT. Protein: CASSLGQGVSDTQYF. Full variable domain (rest looked up from reference TRBV7-2 and TRBJ2-3): GAGVSQSPSNKVTEKGKDVELRCDPISGHTALYWYRQSLGQGLEFLIYFQGNSAPDKSGLPSDRFSAERTGGSVSTLTIQRTQQEDSAVYLCASSLGQGVSDTQYFGPGTRLTVL.

This chain joins TRBV28 and TRBJ2-3; TRBD2 matches at 10 bases. The CDR3 is 15 amino acids. Trimming at V came to 5 bases and at J to 4 bases, leaving 6 bases not matched to a gene. CDR1 MDHEN and CDR2 SYDVKM come from the germline V gene. CDR3 coding DNA: TGTGCCAGCAGTCCATCAGCGGGAGGGCCAGATACGCAGTATTTT. This sequence encodes CASSPSAGGPDTQYF.

This clone was detected once. The genes are TRBV28 and TRBJ1-2; TRBD1 matches at 9 bases. There are 16 residues in the CDR3. V shed 4 bases and J 8 bases; nucleotides not matched to a gene: 14. Germline V gives CDR1 MDHEN, CDR2 SYDVKM. The CDR3 reads CASSYGGQQGAGGYTF. In DNA form, the CDR3 reads TGTGCCAGCAGTTACGGGGGCCAACAGGGGGCGGGGGGCTACACCTTC.

The rearrangement links TRBV19 to TRBJ2-2, with 8 bases lining up with TRBD2. The CDR3 is 16 residues long. V was clipped by 6 bases and J by 3 bases; unmatched bases: 9. Germline assignment: CDR1 LNHDA and CDR2 SQIVND (reference sequence). CDR3 sequence: CASRSPGLGDTGELFF. The DNA for the CDR3 is TGTGCCAGTAGATCCCCGGGACTAGGAGACACCGGGGAGCTGTTTTTT.

This rearrangement joins TRBV5-6 to TRBJ2-7; weak D call: TRBD1 (5 bases). Trimming stripped 2 bases from V and 6 bases from J, with 18 bases between. Per germline, CDR1 SGHDT and CDR2 YYEEEE. The CDR3 spans 15 residues. The CDR3 sequence is CASSLGAGMIGEQYF. In DNA, the CDR3 is TGTGCCAGCAGCTTAGGCGCAGGGATGATAGGCGAGCAGTACTTC.

The chain employs TRBV5-4 and TRBJ2-5; perhaps TRBD1 as D (6 bases). CDR3 length: 15 amino acids. The V end lost 0 bases, the J end lost 5 bases, and 14 bases lay between the germline ends. CDR1 SGHNT and CDR2 YYREEE come from the germline V gene (reference sequence). CDR3 protein: CASSLAPGVDETQYF. Here the CDR3 DNA reads TGTGCCAGCAGCTTGGCCCCAGGGGTGGACGAGACCCAGTACTTC. The variable domain in full, with the rest retrieved from reference TRBV5-4 and TRBJ2-5, is ETGVTQSPTHLIKTRGQQVTLRCSSQSGHNTVSWYQQALGQGPQFIFQYYREEENGRGNFPPRFSGLQFPNYSSELNVNALELDDSALYLCASSLAPGVDETQYFGPGTRLLVL.

V usage is TRBV28 and J usage is TRBJ1-1, with D uncertain. The CDR3 length is 15 residues. Trimming cost V 0 bases and J 2 bases, with 10 bases left between them. Germline CDR1 is MDHEN and CDR2 is SYDVKM. The CDR3 spells CASSLWGGANTEAFF. CDR3 sequence (DNA): TGTGCCAGCAGTTTATGGGGTGGAGCTAACACTGAAGCTTTCTTT.

This chain uses TRBV9 with TRBJ1-6; 8 bases are shared with TRBD1. The germline CDR1 and CDR2 sequences are SGDLS and YYNGEE. The CDR3 covers 14 residues. The J segment lost 6 bases and the V segment lost 3 bases, leaving 2 bases of the junction unmatched. The CDR3 coding sequence is TGTGCCAGCAGCGAGGGACAGGCTAATTCACCCCTCCACTTT. It codes for CASSEGQANSPLHF.

The J gene is TRBJ2-7, the V gene TRBV7-2; maybe TRBD1 (6 bases). Trimming cost V 8 bases and J 4 bases, with 18 bases left between them. CDR1 and CDR2 (germline): SGHTA, FQGNSA. There are 14 residues in the CDR3. Here the CDR3 DNA reads TGTGCCAGCTCGCCGACAGGTAATACTTACGAGCAGTACTTC. This sequence encodes CASSPTGNTYEQYF.

This clone was recorded once. The chain combines TRBV19 with TRBJ2-7; 7 bases fit TRBD1. This CDR3 is 14 amino acids long. Germline trimming cut 5 bases from V and 5 bases from J; bases unmatched to any gene: 9. The V gene's germline CDR1 is LNHDA and CDR2 SQIVND (reference sequence). CDR3 in DNA: TGTGCCAGTAGTCCAACCGGGACAGTCGACGAGCAGTACTTC. This encodes CASSPTGTVDEQYF. Together with reference TRBV19 and TRBJ2-7, the CDR3 gives the full variable domain: DGGITQSPKYLFRKEGQNVTLSCEQNLNHDAMYWYRQDPGQGLRLIYYSQIVNDFQKGDIAEGYSVSREKKESFPLTVTSAQKNPTAFYLCASSPTGTVDEQYFGPGTRLTVT.

The chain employs TRBV7-7 and TRBJ2-7, with 8 bases aligning to TRBD1. The germline gives CDR1 SSHAT, CDR2 FNYEAQ (reference sequence). The CDR3 loop spans 14 amino acids. J gave up 5 bases and V 5 bases, and 8 bases lay outside the gene matches. The CDR3 sequence is CASSRTGLEDEQYF. The CDR3 DNA sequence: TGTGCCAGCAGCCGGACAGGGCTTGAGGACGAGCAGTACTTC.

Points on this clone: Mismatch with germline at one junction end may stem from a read error. V gene TRBV6-5 combines with J gene TRBJ1-1; 9 bases are shared with TRBD1. CDR1 is MNHEY and CDR2 is SVGAGI in the germline V gene. CDR3 length equals 14 residues. The CDR3 spells CATSRQGEFAEAFF. CDR3 sequence (DNA): TGTGCCACCAGTCGACAGGGGGAATTCGCTGAAGCTTTCTTT.

The CDR3 DNA reads TGTGCCATCAGTGATGGGAGAACTAGCGGGAGAACAGATACGCAGTATTTT. Translated, it gives CAISDGRTSGRTDTQYF. J is TRBJ2-3 and V is TRBV10-3; 11 bases match TRBD2. The CDR3 is made up of 17 amino acids. The junction had 8 bases not matched to a gene; V was cut back by 3 bases and J by 3 bases. CDR1 and CDR2 from the germline V gene are ENHRY and SYGVKD.

J is TRBJ2-7 and V is TRBV4-3, with TRBD2 as a possible D gene (5 bases). The germline CDR1 and CDR2 sequences are LGHNA and YSLEER. Trimming pared 0 bases from V and 3 bases from J, leaving 15 bases between. The CDR3 consists of 16 residues. CDR3 sequence: CASSQEPGREGYEQYF. The CDR3 DNA is TGCGCCAGCAGCCAAGAACCGGGGAGAGAGGGCTACGAGCAGTACTTC.